This T cell receptor beta chain was retrieved from a study of blood T cell repertoires in COVID-19. The CDR3 length is 13 residues. Trimming pared 6 bases from V and 1 base from J, leaving 10 bases between. The germline V gene encodes CDR1 SGHDT and CDR2 YYEEEE. Participants spanned ages about 18 to 95 years and resided in roughly 22 US areas. Which cohort a participant joined came from the clinical history participants gave. Profiling relied on immunoSEQ multiplex PCR, and the TCRdb table lists in-frame clones only, not all of them. The top ten clones hold 1.2% of a sample with 350,000 to 400,000 clones, around 90% of them seen once.

The sample taken for sequencing was PBMCs or T cells enriched from blood (not recorded which). This clonotype was sampled from a woman under 30 who had recovered from COVID-19. J is TRBJ1-1 and V is TRBV5-6, with a tentative D call TRBD1 (6 bases). CDR3 DNA: TGTGCCAGCAACATCAGGGGGAACACTGAAGCTTTCTTT. Translation: CASNIRGNTEAFF.